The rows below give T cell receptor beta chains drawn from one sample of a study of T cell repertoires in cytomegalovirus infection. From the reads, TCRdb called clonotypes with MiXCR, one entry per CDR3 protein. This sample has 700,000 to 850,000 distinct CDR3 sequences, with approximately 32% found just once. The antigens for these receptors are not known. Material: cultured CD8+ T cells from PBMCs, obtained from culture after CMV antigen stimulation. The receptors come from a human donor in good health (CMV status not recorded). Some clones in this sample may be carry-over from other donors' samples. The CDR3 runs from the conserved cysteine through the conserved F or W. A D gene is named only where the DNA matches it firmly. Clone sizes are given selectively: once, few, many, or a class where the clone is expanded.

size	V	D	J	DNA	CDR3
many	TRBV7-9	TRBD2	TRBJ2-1	TGTGCCAGCAGCGCGGGACTAGCGGGGGGAATATCCTACAATGAGCAGTTCTTC	CASSAGLAGGISYNEQFF
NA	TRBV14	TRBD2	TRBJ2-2	TGTGCCAGCAGCCAATCTCGACTAGCGGGGAACACCGGGGAGCTGTTTTTT	CASSQSRLAGNTGELFF
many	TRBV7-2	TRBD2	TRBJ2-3	TGTGCCAGCAGTTTCCTAGCGGGGGGCACAGATACGCAGTATTTT	CASSFLAGGTDTQYF
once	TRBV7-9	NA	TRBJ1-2	TGTGCCAGCAGCCTCTTAAACCCGGGCTATGGCTACACCTTC	CASSLLNPGYGYTF
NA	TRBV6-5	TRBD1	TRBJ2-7	TGTGCCAGCAGTTACTCGGGACAGATACCCATCGAGCAGTACTTC	CASSYSGQIPIEQYF
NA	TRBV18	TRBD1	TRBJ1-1	TGTGTCAGCTCACCTCTCGGGACAGGGACCGTCGGGACTGAAGCTTTCTTT	CVSSPLGTGTVGTEAFF
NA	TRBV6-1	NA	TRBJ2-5	TGTGCCAGCTCCCGCCCGCTAGCTCTCCAAGAGACCCAGTACTTC	CASSRPLALQETQYF
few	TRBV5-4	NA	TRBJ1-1	TGTGCCAGCAGCGCCGACAGTACTGAAGCTTTCTTT	CASSADSTEAFF
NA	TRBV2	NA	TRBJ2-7	TGTGCCAGCAGTGAAGCGGCAGGGGTGACCTACGAGCAGTACTTC	CASSEAAGVTYEQYF
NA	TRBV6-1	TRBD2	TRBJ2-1	TGTGCCAGCAGTGGTGGACTCTGGGAGCGGGGGATATACAATGAGCAGTTCTTC	CASSGGLWERGIYNEQFF
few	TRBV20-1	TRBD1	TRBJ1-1	TGCAGTGCGGAGAGGGCAGGGGGCAGGGGCACTGAAGCTTTCTTT	CSAERAGGRGTEAFF
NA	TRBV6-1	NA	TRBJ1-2	TGTGCCAGCCTCCGGACAGACGCAAAAGGCTACACCTTC	CASLRTDAKGYTF
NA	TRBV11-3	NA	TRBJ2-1	TGTGCCAGCAGCTCAAGAGGAGGGGGCCCCCTCAATGAGCAGTTCTTC	CASSSRGGGPLNEQFF
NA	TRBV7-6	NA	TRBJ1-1	TGTGCCAGCAGCTCCGCCGAGGGAGCTTTCTTT	CASSSAEGAFF
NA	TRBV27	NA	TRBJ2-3	TGTGCCAGCAGTTTATTAGGCCTACAGAGCACAGATACGCAGTATTTT	CASSLLGLQSTDTQYF
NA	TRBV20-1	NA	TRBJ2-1	TGCAGTGCCGAGTGGGGGAGCTCCTACAATGAGCAGTTCTTC	CSAEWGSSYNEQFF
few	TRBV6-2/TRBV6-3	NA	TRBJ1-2	TGTGCCAGCAGTTACTCGAAGGGACCGAGACCTAACTATGGCTACACCTTC	CASSYSKGPRPNYGYTF
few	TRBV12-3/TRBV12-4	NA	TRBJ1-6	TGTGCCAGCACTACGTACAAGGGCGTATCTTCGCCCCTCCACTTT	CASTTYKGVSSPLHF
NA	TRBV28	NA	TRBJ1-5	TGTGCCAGCAGTTCGGACAGTTATCAGCCCCAGCATTTT	CASSSDSYQPQHF
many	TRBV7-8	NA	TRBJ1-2	TGTGCCAGCACCCCCCGGGGAGGGAAGACCGGCTACACCTTC	CASTPRGGKTGYTF
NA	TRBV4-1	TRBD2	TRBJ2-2	TGCGCCAGCAGCCCCACTAGCGGGGTGGATGACGGGGAGCTGTTTTTT	CASSPTSGVDDGELFF
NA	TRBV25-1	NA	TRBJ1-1	TGTGCCAGCAGTGAATTCGGGCAGCTTGAAGCTTTCTTT	CASSEFGQLEAFF
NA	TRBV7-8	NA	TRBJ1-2	TGTGCCAGCAGTCCCTCGGACGAACCCTATGGCTACACCTTC	CASSPSDEPYGYTF
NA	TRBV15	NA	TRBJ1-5	TGTGCCACAAGCAAAGGGAGGCAACAAGGGGCAAATCAGCCCCAGCATTTT	CATSKGRQQGANQPQHF
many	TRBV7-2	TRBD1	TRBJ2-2	TGTGCCAGCAGCCCGACAGGGGGCTTCACCGGGGAGCTGTTTTTT	CASSPTGGFTGELFF
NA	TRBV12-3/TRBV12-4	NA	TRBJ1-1	TGTGCCAGCAGCGGTCAGCCCTTGGGCACTGAAGCTTTCTTT	CASSGQPLGTEAFF
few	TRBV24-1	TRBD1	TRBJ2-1	TGTGCCACCAGTGACTATAGGACAGGGGATGGCTACAATGAGCAGTTCTTC	CATSDYRTGDGYNEQFF
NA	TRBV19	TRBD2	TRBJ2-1	TGTGCCAGTAGTATAGGTAGCGGGGGCTCCTACAATGAGCAGTTCTTC	CASSIGSGGSYNEQFF
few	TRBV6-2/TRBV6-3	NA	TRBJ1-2	TGTGCCAGCAGTGAACCGGGCCGGATCAACTATGGCTACACCTTC	CASSEPGRINYGYTF
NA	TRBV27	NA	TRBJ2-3	TGTGCCAGCAGTCGAGTTCGGGGAAGGACAGATACGCAGTATTTT	CASSRVRGRTDTQYF
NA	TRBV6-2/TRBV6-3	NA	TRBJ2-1	TGTGCCAGCAGTTACGACCCCCAGTTTTCGCGTAACAATGAGCAGTTCTTC	CASSYDPQFSRNNEQFF
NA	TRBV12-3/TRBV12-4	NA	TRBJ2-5	TGTGCCAGCAGTTTAGAGGCCAGGGCTGGGCAAGAGACCCAGTACTTC	CASSLEARAGQETQYF
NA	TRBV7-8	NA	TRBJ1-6	TGTGCCAGCAGCTTAGGGGAACCCCTCCACTTT	CASSLGEPLHF
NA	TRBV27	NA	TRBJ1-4	TGTGCCAGCAGTCCTCCGAGTGAAAAACTGTTTTTT	CASSPPSEKLFF
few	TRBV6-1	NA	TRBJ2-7	TGTGCCAGCAAGTTTCAGGGGTCGGGCTACGAGCAGTACTTC	CASKFQGSGYEQYF
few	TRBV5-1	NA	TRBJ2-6	TGCGCCAGCAGCTTGACCGGAGGTCCTGGGGCCAACGTCCTGACTTTC	CASSLTGGPGANVLTF
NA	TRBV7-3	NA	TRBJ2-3	TGTGCCAGCAGCTCCTGGGGGGACAACACAGATACGCAGTATTTT	CASSSWGDNTDTQYF
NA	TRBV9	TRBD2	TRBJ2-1	TGTGCCAGCAGCGGTAGCGGGACCAACTACAATGAGCAGTTCTTC	CASSGSGTNYNEQFF
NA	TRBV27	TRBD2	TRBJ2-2	TGTGCCAGCAGTTTGGCTAGCGGGGTCACCGGGGAGCTGTTTTTT	CASSLASGVTGELFF
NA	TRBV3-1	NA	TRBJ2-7	TGTGCCAGCAGCCAATCGGAGAGGGTTTACGAGCAGTACTTC	CASSQSERVYEQYF
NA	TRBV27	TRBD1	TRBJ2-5	TGTGCCAGCAGTTTCTTTCCAGGGGGCGGAGAGACCCAGTACTTC	CASSFFPGGGETQYF
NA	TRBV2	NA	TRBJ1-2	TGTGCCACCCCGGCCGGGAGTCGCTACACCTTC	CATPAGSRYTF
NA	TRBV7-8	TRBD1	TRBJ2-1	TGTGCCAGCAGCCCCTACAGGGGCTCCAATGAGCAGTTCTTC	CASSPYRGSNEQFF
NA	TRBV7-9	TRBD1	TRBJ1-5	TGTGCCAGCAGCGGGGACAGAATCAATCAGCCCCAGCATTTT	CASSGDRINQPQHF
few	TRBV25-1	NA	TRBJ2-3	TGTGCCAGCAGTGAATGGTCCGTTGATACGCAGTATTTT	CASSEWSVDTQYF
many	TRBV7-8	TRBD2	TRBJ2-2	TGTGCCAGCAGCTTTAGCGGGGGGAACACCGGGGAGCTGTTTTTT	CASSFSGGNTGELFF
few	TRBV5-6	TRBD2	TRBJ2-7	TGTGCCAGCAGCCCGAGACTAGCGGGGGCTACCTCCTACGAGCAGTACTTC	CASSPRLAGATSYEQYF
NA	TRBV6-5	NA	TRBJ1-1	TGTGCCAGCAGTTACAAATCTCGTCTAACAGCGAACACTGAAGCTTTCTTT	CASSYKSRLTANTEAFF
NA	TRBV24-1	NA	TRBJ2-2	TGTGCCACCAGCGGAACAGGGACGGGCACCGGGGAGCTGTTTTTT	CATSGTGTGTGELFF
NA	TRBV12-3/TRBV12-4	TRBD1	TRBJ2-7	TGTGCCAACAGTTTTTCGTCATCCGGGATACCGGGACAGGGAGTGCAGTACTTC	CANSFSSSGIPGQGVQYF
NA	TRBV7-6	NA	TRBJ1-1	TGTGCCAGCAGCCCTTTTGAGTCCGTGACAGGCCTGAACACTGAAGCTTTCTTT	CASSPFESVTGLNTEAFF
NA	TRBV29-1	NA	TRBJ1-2	TGCAGCGTTGTCGACAGGATCTATGGCTACACCTTC	CSVVDRIYGYTF
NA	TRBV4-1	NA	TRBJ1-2	TGCGCCAGCGGCTCCGGGTCCAAGATCTATGGCTACACCTTC	CASGSGSKIYGYTF